These 12 T cell receptor beta chains originate from one sample sequenced in a study of CD8 T cells in ankylosing spondylitis. Whole-study findings and limits: There was a TCR beta motif, made of eight highly homologous variants, that appeared characteristic of ankylosing spondylitis blood.

These TCRs' antigens remain unknown. TCRdb re-analysed the 5' RACE reads in MiXCR, keeping a single row per CDR3 protein. The sample includes under 950,000 distinct CDR3 sequences, around 17% of them seen just once. Sequencing was performed on blood, either unsorted or a sorted T cell fraction (not recorded which). These receptors were collected from a male donor with ankylosing spondylitis.

There are a few counts of this clonotype. This chain connects TRBV5-1 to TRBJ2-1, with TRBD2 matching over 12 bases. The CDR3 runs 15 residues. Germline V gene sequence: CDR1 SGHRS, CDR2 YFSETQ. The V segment lost 4 bases and the J segment 5 bases; nucleotides outside the gene matches: 4. In DNA, the CDR3 is TGCGCCAGCAGCCCGCCTAGCGGGAGGGACAATGAGCAGTTCTTC. Its translation: CASSPPSGRDNEQFF.

This clonotype was counted between two and nine times. V is TRBV20-1 and J is TRBJ1-5, with 10 bases matching TRBD1. Germline V gene sequence: CDR1 DFQATT, CDR2 SNEGSKA (reference sequence). Trimming took 4 bases from V and 15 from J; bases not matched to a gene: 12. The CDR3 sequence is 13 residues long. The CDR3 DNA reads TGCAGTGCTACCGGGACAGGGGAGAGGCATCCGCATTTT. Protein: CSATGTGERHPHF.

This clonotype was found a few times. This sequence joins TRBV5-6 and TRBJ2-3; either TRBD1 or TRBD2 may supply D (6 bases each). The CDR3 contains 17 residues. V was trimmed by 0 bases and J by 9 bases, leaving 23 bases between them. Germline-derived CDR1 and CDR2 are SGHDT and YYEEEE. In nucleotides, the CDR3 is TGTGCCAGCAGCTTGGACCGCCTCGGGGGCGCAGGAGGCACGCAGTATTTT. Translation: CASSLDRLGGAGGTQYF.

The chain uses TRBV15 and TRBJ2-1; the match to TRBD2 covers 11 bases. The CDR3 is 19 residues long. J gave up 4 bases and V 2 bases, and 13 bases lay outside the gene matches. Germline CDR1 and CDR2: LNHNV and YYDKDF (reference sequence). The CDR3 DNA reads as TGTGCCACCAGCAGAATTCTTTTCCTGGTAGCGGGAGGGTACAATGAGCAGTTCTTC. Protein product: CATSRILFLVAGGYNEQFF.

The rearrangement links TRBV2 to TRBJ1-5; perhaps TRBD1 as D (6 bases). Germline V gene lookup returns CDR1 SNHLY and CDR2 FYNNEI. The length of the CDR3 is 15 residues. V was clipped by 6 bases and J by 7 bases, with 19 bases between them. Written as DNA, the CDR3 is TGTGCCAGCAGCATGATAACAGGGTCAGAACAGCCCCAGCATTTT. This translates into CASSMITGSEQPQHF.

The chain couples TRBV7-2 to TRBJ2-1, with unresolved D. The V gene's germline CDR1 is SGHTA and CDR2 FQGNSA. Trimming pared 5 bases from V and 5 bases from J, leaving 19 bases between. This CDR3 has 16 residues. CDR3 nucleotides: TGTGCCAGCAGCCCCTTGAGGAAGGGTGCACACAATGAGCAGTTCTTC. Translated, it gives CASSPLRKGAHNEQFF.

This clonotype has ten or more counts. The chain couples TRBV9 to TRBJ2-1, with D unresolved. CDR3 size: 16 residues. CDR1 and CDR2 (germline): SGDLS, YYNGEE. The V end was cut by 4 bases, the J end by 0 bases, with 14 bases between. The CDR3 protein is CASSLGYRSSYNEQFF. DNA of the CDR3: TGTGCCAGCAGCCTGGGGTACAGAAGCTCCTACAATGAGCAGTTCTTC.

Only a few counts were recorded for this clonotype. This sequence joins TRBV20-1 and TRBJ1-6, with D uncertain. The CDR3 extends over 12 amino acids. V was shortened by 0 bases and J by 10 bases, with 7 bases between the two germline ends. CDR1 is DFQATT and CDR2 is SNEGSKA in the germline V gene (reference sequence). CDR3 nucleotide sequence: TGCAGTGCTAGAGATAGAGAGTCACCCCTCCACTTT. Translated, it gives CSARDRESPLHF.

Written as DNA, the CDR3 is TGCGCCAGCAGCCACCTCCCAGTGGCTAGAGTAGAGACCCAGTACTTC. Protein: CASSHLPVARVETQYF. This rearrangement joins TRBV4-1 to TRBJ2-5; no clear D. The CDR3 sequence is 16 residues long. CDR1 is MGHRA, CDR2 YSYEKL, per germline. Deletions cut 3 bases from V and 4 bases from J, with 18 bases between.

The gene calls are TRBV30 and TRBJ2-3; 9 bases align to TRBD2. V was clipped by 0 bases and J by 2 bases; unmatched bases: 9. The CDR3 has 17 amino acids. Germline CDR1 reads GTSNPN; CDR2 reads SVGIG (reference sequence). The CDR3 region is CAWSVGLAGIFTDTQYF. The CDR3 nucleotides are TGTGCCTGGAGTGTGGGTCTAGCGGGAATATTCACAGATACGCAGTATTTT. The full variable domain, completed using reference TRBV30 and TRBJ2-3, is SQTIHQWPATLVQPVGSPLSLECTVEGTSNPNLYWYRQAAGRGLQLLFYSVGIGQISSEVPQNLSASRPQDRQFILSSKKLLLSDSGFYLCAWSVGLAGIFTDTQYFGPGTRLTVL.

Only a few counts were recorded for this clonotype. The V call is TRBV29-1, the J call TRBJ2-2; 9 bases agree with TRBD1. Germline CDR1 and CDR2: SQVTM and ANQGSEA. The length of the CDR3 is 12 residues. V lost 8 bases, J lost 5 bases, and 3 bases stayed unmatched. In DNA, the CDR3 is TGCAGCATACAGGGGGCGACCGGGGAGCTGTTTTTT. As protein: CSIQGATGELFF.

This clonotype was seen more than once but under ten times. V is TRBV27 and J is TRBJ1-1; TRBD1 matches at 8 bases. Germline V gene lookup returns CDR1 MNHEY and CDR2 SMNVEV (reference sequence). The CDR3 contains 15 residues. V lost 4 bases, J lost 2 bases, and 6 bases stayed unmatched. CDR3 region: CASSSETGVNTEAFF. In DNA, the CDR3 is TGTGCCAGCAGTTCGGAGACAGGGGTAAACACTGAAGCTTTCTTT.